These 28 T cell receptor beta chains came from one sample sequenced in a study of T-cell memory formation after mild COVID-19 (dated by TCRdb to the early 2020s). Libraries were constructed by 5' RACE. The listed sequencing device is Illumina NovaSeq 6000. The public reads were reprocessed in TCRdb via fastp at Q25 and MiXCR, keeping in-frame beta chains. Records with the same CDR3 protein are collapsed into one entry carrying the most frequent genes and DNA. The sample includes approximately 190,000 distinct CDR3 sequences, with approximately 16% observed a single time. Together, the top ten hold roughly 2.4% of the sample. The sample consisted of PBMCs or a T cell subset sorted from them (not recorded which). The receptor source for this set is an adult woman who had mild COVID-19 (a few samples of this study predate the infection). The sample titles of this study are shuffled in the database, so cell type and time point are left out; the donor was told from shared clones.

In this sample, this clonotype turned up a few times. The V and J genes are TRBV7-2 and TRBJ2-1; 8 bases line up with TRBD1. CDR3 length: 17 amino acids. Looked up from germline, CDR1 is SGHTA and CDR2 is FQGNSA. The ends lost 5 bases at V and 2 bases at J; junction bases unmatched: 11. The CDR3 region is CASSHSWGTGPYNEQFF. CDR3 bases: TGTGCCAGCAGCCACAGTTGGGGGACAGGCCCCTACAATGAGCAGTTCTTC.

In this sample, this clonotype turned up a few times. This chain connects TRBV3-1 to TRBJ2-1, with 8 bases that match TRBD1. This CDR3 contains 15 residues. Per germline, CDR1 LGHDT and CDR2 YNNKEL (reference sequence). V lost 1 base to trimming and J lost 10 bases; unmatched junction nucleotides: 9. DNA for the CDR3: TGTGCCAGCAGCCAAGCCGTCCACAGGGGGTGGGAGCAGTTCTTC. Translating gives CASSQAVHRGWEQFF.

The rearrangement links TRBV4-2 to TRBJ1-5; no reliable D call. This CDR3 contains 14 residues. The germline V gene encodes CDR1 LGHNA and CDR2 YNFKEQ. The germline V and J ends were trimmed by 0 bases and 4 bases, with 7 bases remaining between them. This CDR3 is CASSQDPGNQPQHF. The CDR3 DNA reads TGTGCCAGCAGCCAAGATCCCGGGAATCAGCCCCAGCATTTT.

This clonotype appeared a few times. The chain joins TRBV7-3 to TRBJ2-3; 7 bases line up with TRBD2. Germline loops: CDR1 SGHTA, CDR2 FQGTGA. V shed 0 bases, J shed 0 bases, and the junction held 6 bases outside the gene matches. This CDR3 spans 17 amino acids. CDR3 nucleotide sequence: TGTGCCAGCAGCTTAACCGGGAGCGGGGCTAGCACAGATACGCAGTATTTT. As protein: CASSLTGSGASTDTQYF.

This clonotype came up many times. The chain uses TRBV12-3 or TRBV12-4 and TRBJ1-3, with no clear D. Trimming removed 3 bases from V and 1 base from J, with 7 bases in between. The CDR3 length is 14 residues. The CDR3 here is CASSLVGSGNTIYF. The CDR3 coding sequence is TGTGCCAGCAGTTTGGTCGGGTCTGGAAACACCATATATTTT.

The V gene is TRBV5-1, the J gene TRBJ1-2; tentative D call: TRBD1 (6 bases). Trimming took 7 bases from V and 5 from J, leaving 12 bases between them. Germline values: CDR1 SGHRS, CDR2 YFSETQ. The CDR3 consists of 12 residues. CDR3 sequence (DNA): TGCGCCAGCCACGACACAGGGTATGGCTACACCTTC. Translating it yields CASHDTGYGYTF.

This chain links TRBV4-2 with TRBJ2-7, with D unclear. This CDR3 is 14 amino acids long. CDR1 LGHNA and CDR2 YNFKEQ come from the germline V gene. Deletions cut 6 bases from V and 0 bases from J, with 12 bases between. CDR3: CASREAWSSYEQYF. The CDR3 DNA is TGTGCCAGCAGGGAAGCTTGGAGCTCCTACGAGCAGTACTTC.

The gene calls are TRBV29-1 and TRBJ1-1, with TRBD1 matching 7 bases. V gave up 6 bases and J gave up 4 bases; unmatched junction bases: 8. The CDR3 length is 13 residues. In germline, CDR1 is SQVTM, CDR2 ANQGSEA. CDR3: CSVQGESRTEAFF. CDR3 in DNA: TGCAGCGTGCAGGGGGAGAGTCGCACTGAAGCTTTCTTT.

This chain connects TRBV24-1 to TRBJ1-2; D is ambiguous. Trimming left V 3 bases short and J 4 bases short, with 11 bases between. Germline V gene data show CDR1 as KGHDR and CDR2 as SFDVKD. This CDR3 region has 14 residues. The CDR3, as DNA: TGTGCCACCAGTGATCGAACAGATGCCTATGGCTACACCTTC. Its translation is CATSDRTDAYGYTF.

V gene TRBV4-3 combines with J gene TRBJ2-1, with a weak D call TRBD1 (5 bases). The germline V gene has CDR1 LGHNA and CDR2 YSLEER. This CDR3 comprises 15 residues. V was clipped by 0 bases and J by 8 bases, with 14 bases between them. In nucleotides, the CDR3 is TGCGCCAGCAGCCAAGAGGGATCCAGGGTAGATGAGCAGTTCTTC. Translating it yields CASSQEGSRVDEQFF.

CDR3 in amino acids: CASSLKEPGRMNTEAFF. CDR3 DNA: TGTGCCAGCAGCTTAAAGGAGCCAGGACGCATGAACACTGAAGCTTTCTTT. The rearrangement links TRBV7-8 to TRBJ1-1; D is ambiguous. Germline V gene data show CDR1 as SGHVS and CDR2 as FQNEAQ. The V and J ends lost 2 bases and 0 bases respectively, with 16 bases between them. This CDR3 spans 17 amino acids. Full variable domain (rest looked up from reference TRBV7-8 and TRBJ1-1): GAGVSQSPRYKVAKRGQDVALRCDPISGHVSLFWYQQALGQGPEFLTYFQNEAQLDKSGLPSDRFFAERPEGSVSTLKIQRTQQEDSAVYLCASSLKEPGRMNTEAFFGQGTRLTVV.

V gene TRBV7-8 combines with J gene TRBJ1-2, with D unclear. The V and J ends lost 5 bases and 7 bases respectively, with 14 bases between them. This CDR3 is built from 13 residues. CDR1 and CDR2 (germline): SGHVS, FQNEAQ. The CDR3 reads CASSGPGLGGYTF. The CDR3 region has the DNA TGTGCCAGCAGCGGTCCCGGGCTCGGTGGCTACACCTTC.

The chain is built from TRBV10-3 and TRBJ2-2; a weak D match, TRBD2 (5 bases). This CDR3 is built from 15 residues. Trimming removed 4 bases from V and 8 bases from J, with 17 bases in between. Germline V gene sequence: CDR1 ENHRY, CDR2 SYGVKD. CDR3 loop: CAISGSPGSGGELFF. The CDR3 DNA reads TGTGCCATCAGTGGCTCCCCGGGGAGCGGAGGGGAGCTGTTTTTT.

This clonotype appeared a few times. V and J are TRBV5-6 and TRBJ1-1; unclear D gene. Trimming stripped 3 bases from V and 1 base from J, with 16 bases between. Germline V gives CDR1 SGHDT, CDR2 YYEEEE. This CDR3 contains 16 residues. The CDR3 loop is CASSSVGGGRNTEAFF. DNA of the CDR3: TGTGCCAGCAGCTCCGTTGGAGGCGGGAGGAACACTGAAGCTTTCTTT. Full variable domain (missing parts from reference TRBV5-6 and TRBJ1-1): DAGVTQSPTHLIKTRGQQVTLRCSPKSGHDTVSWYQQALGQGPQFIFQYYEEEERQRGNFPDRFSGHQFPNYSSELNVNALLLGDSALYLCASSSVGGGRNTEAFFGQGTRLTVV.

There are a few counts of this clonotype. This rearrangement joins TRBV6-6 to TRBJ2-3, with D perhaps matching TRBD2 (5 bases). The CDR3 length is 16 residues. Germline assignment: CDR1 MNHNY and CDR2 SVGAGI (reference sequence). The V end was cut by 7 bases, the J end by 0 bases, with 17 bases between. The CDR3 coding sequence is TGTGCCAGCATCCAGCCCCGGGGAATTAGCACAGATACGCAGTATTTT. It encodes CASIQPRGISTDTQYF.

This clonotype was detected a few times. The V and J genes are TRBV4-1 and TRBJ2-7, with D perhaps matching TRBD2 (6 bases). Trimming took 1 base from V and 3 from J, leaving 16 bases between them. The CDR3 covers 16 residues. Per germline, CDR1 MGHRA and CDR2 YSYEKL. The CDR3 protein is CASSQVERARIYEQYF. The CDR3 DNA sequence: TGCGCCAGCAGCCAAGTCGAGCGGGCTCGAATCTACGAGCAGTACTTC.

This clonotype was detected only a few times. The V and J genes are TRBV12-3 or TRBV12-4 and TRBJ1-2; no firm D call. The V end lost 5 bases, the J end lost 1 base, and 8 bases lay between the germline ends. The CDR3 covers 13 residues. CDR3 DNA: TGTGCCAGCAGTCTCGGGATTAACTATGGCTACACCTTC. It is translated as CASSLGINYGYTF.

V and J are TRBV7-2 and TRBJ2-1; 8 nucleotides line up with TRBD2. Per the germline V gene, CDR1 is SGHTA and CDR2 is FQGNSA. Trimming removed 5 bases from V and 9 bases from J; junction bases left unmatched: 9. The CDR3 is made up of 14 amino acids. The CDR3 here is CASSGGLVKGEQFF. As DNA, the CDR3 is TGTGCCAGCAGCGGGGGACTAGTTAAGGGTGAGCAGTTCTTC.

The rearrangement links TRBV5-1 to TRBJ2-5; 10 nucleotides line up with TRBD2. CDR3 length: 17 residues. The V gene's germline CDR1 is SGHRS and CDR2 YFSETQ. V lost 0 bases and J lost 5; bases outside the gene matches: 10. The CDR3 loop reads CASSLEASGGAQETQYF. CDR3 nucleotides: TGCGCCAGCAGCTTGGAGGCAAGCGGGGGGGCCCAGGAGACCCAGTACTTC.

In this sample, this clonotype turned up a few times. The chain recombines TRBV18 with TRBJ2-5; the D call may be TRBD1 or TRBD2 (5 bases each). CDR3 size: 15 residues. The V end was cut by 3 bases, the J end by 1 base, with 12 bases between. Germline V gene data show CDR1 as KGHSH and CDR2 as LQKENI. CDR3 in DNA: TGTGCCAGCTCACCTCCGGGACCCCTCCAAGAGACCCAGTACTTC. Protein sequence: CASSPPGPLQETQYF.

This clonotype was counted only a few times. Here the CDR3 DNA reads TGTGCCAGCAGCTCCCCCTTTGGGGGAAGTGAGCAGTACTTC. It encodes CASSSPFGGSEQYF. The chain has TRBV7-9 and TRBJ2-7; D tentatively reads TRBD1 or TRBD2 (5 bases each). This CDR3 is 14 amino acids long. Trimming pared 4 bases from V and 7 bases from J, leaving 17 bases between. CDR1 and CDR2 from the germline V gene are SEHNR and FQNEAQ (reference sequence).

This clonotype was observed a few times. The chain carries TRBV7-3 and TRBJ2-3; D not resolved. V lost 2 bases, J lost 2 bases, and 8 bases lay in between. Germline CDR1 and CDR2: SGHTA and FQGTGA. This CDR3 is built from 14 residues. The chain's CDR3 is CASSLLGTTDTQYF. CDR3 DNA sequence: TGTGCCAGCAGCTTACTGGGAACCACAGATACGCAGTATTTT.

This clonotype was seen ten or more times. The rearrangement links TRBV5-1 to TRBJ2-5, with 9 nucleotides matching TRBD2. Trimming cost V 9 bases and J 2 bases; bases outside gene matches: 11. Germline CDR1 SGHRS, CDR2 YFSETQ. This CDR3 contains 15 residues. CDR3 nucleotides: TGCGCCACGGCCCCTGCGGGGGGGGTACAAGAGACCCAGTACTTC. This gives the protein CATAPAGGVQETQYF.

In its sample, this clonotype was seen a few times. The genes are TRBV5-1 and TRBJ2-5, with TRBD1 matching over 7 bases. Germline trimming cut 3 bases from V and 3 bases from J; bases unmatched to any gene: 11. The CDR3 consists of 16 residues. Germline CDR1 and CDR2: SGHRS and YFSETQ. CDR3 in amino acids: CASSSKQGLTKETQYF. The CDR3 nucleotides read TGCGCCAGCAGCTCGAAACAGGGGCTAACCAAAGAGACCCAGTACTTC.

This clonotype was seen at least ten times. CDR3 coding DNA: TGTGCCAGCAGCCTCCATGGGTACAATGAGCAGTTCTTC. Protein product: CASSLHGYNEQFF. The chain joins TRBV7-2 to TRBJ2-1; no clear D gene. Germline V lookup: CDR1 SGHTA, CDR2 FQGNSA. The CDR3 runs to 13 residues. The ends were cut back, 5 bases at V and 4 bases at J, with 9 bases in the middle.

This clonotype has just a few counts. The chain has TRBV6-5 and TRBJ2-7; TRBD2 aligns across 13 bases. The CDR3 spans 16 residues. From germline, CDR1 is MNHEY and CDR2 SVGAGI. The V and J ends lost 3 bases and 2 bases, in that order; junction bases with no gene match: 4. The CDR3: CASSYTGTSGTYEQYF. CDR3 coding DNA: TGTGCCAGCAGTTATACCGGGACTAGCGGGACCTACGAGCAGTACTTC.

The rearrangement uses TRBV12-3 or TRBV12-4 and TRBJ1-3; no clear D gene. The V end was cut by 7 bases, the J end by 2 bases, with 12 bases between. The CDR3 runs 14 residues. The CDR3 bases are TGTGCCAGCAAGGGTGAGGGTGCTGGAAACACCATATATTTT. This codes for CASKGEGAGNTIYF.

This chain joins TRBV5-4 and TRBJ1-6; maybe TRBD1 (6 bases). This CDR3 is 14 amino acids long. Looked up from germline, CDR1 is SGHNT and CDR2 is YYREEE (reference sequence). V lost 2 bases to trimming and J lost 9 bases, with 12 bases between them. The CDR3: CASSLGGSGSPLHF. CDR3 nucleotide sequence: TGTGCCAGCAGCTTAGGGGGTTCGGGTTCACCCCTCCACTTT.